This T cell receptor (beta chain) was profiled in a study of T cells in Graves' hyperthyroidism and ophthalmopathy. RNA transcripts gave rise to amplified TCR beta CDR3 regions. First-round RT-PCR targeting the TCR CDR3 was performed with the HTBI primer set. MiXCR was run by TCRdb on the multiplex PCR reads, yielding one entry per CDR3 protein. Of 300,000 to 450,000 distinct CDR3 sequences listed, less than 15% are singletons. The CDR3 loop spans 17 amino acids. Trimming left V 0 bases short and J 2 bases short, with 13 bases between. From germline, CDR1 is LGHDT and CDR2 YNNKEL (reference sequence).

This sequence was found in a woman aged 18-30 years with Graves' hyperthyroidism. V is TRBV3-1 and J is TRBJ2-2; the D gene could be TRBD1 or TRBD2 (6 bases each). The specimen was blood. In nucleotides, the CDR3 is TGTGCCAGCAGCCAAGAACGAGGGGGGCCTAACACCGGGGAGCTGTTTTTT. Translated: CASSQERGGPNTGELFF. Looking up the rest from reference TRBV3-1 and TRBJ2-2 gives the full variable domain: DTAVSQTPKYLVTQMGNDKSIKCEQNLGHDTMYWYKQDSKKFLKIMFSYNNKELIINETVPNRFSPKSPDKAHLNLHINSLELGDSAVYFCASSQERGGPNTGELFFGEGSRLTVL.